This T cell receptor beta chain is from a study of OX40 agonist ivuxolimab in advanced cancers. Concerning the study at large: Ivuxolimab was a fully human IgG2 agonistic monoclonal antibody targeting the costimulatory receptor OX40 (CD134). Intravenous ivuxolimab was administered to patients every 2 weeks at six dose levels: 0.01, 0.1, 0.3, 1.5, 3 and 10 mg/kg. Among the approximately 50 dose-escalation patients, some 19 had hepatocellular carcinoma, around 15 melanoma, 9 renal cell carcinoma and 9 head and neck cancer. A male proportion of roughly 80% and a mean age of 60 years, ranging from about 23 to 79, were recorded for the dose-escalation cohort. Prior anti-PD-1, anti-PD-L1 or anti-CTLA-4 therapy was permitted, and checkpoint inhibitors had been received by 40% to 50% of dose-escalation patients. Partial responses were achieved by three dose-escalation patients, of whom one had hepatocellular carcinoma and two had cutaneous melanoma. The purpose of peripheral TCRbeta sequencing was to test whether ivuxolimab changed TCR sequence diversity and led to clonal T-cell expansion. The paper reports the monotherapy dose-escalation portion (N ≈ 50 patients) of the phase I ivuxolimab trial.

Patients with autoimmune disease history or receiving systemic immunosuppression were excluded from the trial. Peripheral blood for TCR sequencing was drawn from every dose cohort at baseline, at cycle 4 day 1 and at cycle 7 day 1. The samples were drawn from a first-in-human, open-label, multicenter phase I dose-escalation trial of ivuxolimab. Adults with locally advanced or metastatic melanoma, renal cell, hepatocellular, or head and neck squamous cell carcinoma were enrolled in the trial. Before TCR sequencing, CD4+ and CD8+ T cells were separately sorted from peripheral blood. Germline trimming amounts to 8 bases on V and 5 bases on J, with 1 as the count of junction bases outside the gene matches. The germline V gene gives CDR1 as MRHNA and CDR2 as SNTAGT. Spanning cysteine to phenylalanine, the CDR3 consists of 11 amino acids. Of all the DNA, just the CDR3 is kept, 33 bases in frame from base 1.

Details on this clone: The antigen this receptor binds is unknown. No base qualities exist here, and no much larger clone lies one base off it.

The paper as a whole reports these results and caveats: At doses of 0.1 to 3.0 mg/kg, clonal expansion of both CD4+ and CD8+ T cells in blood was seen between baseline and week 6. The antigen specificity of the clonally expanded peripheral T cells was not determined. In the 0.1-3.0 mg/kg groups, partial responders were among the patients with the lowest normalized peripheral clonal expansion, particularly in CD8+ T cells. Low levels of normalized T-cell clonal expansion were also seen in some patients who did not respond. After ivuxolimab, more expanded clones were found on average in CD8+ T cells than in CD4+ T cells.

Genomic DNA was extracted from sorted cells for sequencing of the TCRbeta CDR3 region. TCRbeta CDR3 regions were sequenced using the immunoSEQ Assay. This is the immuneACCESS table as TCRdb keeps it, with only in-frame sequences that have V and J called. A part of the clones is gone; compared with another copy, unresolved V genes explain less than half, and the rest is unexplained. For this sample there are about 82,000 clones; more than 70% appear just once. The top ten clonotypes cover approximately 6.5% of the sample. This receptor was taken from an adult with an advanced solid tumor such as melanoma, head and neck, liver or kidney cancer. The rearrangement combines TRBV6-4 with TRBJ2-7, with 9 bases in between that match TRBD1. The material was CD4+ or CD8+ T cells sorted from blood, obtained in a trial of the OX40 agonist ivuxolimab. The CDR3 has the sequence CASWDRDEQYF. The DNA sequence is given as TGTGCCAGCTGGGACAGGGACGAGCAGTACTTC.